Listed below are T cell receptor beta chains from one sample, sequenced in a study of blood T cell repertoires in COVID-19. TCRdb keeps only in-frame clones here, not all; method: immunoSEQ multiplex PCR. The repertoire consists of fewer than 250,000 clones, with about 80% occurring once and the leading ten covering 1.5% to 2%. Sequencing was done on a sample of peripheral blood. Receptors were obtained from a woman older than 75 with acute or convalescent COVID-19. Both conserved end residues are part of each CDR3. D genes are given only for firm matches. Size values are once, few and many counts, or a class for expanded clones, and some rows have none.

>TRBJ2-3|TRBD2|-|TRBV6-5
CASSPLAGLTDTQYF
TGTGCCAGCAGCCCACTAGCGGGTCTGACAGATACGCAGTATTTT
>TRBJ2-2|-|-|TRBV12-3/TRBV12-4
CASKGPGELFF
TGTGCCAGCAAGGGGCCCGGGGAGCTGTTTTTT
>TRBJ1-6|TRBD1|-|TRBV10-3
CAIRREGQPNSPLHF
TGTGCCATCAGGCGGGAGGGACAGCCTAATTCACCCCTCCACTTT
>TRBJ2-3|TRBD2|-|TRBV5-1
CASSPLKLAGGDTQYF
TGCGCCAGCAGCCCCCTAAAACTAGCGGGGGGGGACACGCAGTATTTT
>TRBJ2-7|-|once|TRBV18
CASSPYAQSSYEQYF
TGTGCCAGCTCACCATACGCACAAAGCTCCTACGAGCAGTACTTC
>TRBJ1-5|TRBD1|-|TRBV7-2
CASSSQGQGQPQHF
TGTGCCAGCAGCTCGCAGGGACAGGGACAGCCCCAGCATTTT
>TRBJ1-5|TRBD1|-|TRBV10-2
CASRDRGYIGNQPQHF
TGCGCCAGCAGGGACAGGGGATATATTGGCAATCAGCCCCAGCATTTT
>TRBJ1-4|-|once|TRBV6-2/TRBV6-3
CASSRRATNEKLFF
TGTGCCAGCAGTCGAAGAGCAACTAATGAAAAACTGTTTTTT
>TRBJ2-5|-|-|TRBV19
CASSIDDQRRETQYF
TGTGCCAGTAGTATAGATGACCAGCGTAGGGAGACCCAGTACTTC
>TRBJ1-1|-|-|TRBV6-5
CASSYDRTEEAFF
TGTGCCAGCAGTTACGATCGGACAGAGGAAGCTTTCTTT
>TRBJ2-3|TRBD2|-|TRBV28
CASSPYGSGRTDTQYF
TGTGCCAGCAGTCCCTACGGGAGCGGGAGGACAGATACGCAGTATTTT
>TRBJ1-2|-|-|TRBV18
CASSPGADSYGYTF
TGTGCCAGCTCACCTGGAGCCGACAGCTATGGCTACACCTTC
>TRBJ2-1|TRBD2|once|TRBV30
CAGSGGYNEQFF
TGTGCCGGTAGCGGGGGGTACAATGAGCAGTTCTTC
>TRBJ2-6|-|-|TRBV19
CASSPRVGNSGANVLTF
TGTGCCAGTAGCCCGAGGGTGGGTAACTCTGGGGCCAACGTCCTGACTTTC
>TRBJ2-2|TRBD1|-|TRBV7-2
CASSPGQVRTGELFF
TGTGCCAGCAGCCCCGGACAGGTTAGGACCGGGGAGCTGTTTTTT
>TRBJ1-1|-|once|TRBV19
CASSRLTTNTEAFF
TGTGCCAGTAGTCGACTGACCACGAACACTGAAGCTTTCTTT
>TRBJ2-1|TRBD2|-|TRBV4-2
CASSQDWASGSGDEQFF
TGTGCCAGCAGCCAAGATTGGGCTAGCGGGAGTGGCGATGAGCAGTTCTTC
>TRBJ2-5|-|-|TRBV5-1
CASSLGTGQETQYF
TGCGCCAGCAGCTTGGGGACGGGACAAGAGACCCAGTACTTC
>TRBJ2-1|-|-|TRBV6-5
CASSRDYNEQFF
TGTGCCAGCAGCCGGGACTACAATGAGCAGTTCTTC
>TRBJ1-5|-|-|TRBV6-5
CASSYSSRGHNQPQHF
TGTGCCAGCAGTTACTCGAGTAGGGGTCACAATCAGCCCCAGCATTTT
>TRBJ2-2|-|-|TRBV10-3
CAISEEGASTGELFF
TGTGCCATCAGTGAGGAGGGAGCGAGCACCGGGGAGCTGTTTTTT
>TRBJ2-7|TRBD1|-|TRBV2
CASRRGQGASGPTYEQYF
TGTGCCAGCAGGAGAGGACAGGGGGCGAGTGGTCCTACCTACGAGCAGTACTTC
>TRBJ2-5|TRBD2|-|TRBV15
CATSSPGLADRETQYF
TGTGCCACCAGCAGCCCGGGACTAGCGGACCGGGAGACCCAGTACTTC
>TRBJ1-1|-|-|TRBV21-1
CASSNWASGANTEAFF
-
>TRBJ1-5|-|few|TRBV19
CASSNSGNQPQHF
TGTGCCAGTAGTAATTCGGGGAATCAGCCCCAGCATTTT